This entry lists 11 T cell receptor beta chains sequenced from one sample in a study of human T cells and chemical hapten exposure. Stated time point: pre-sensitization, week 0. This sample's treatment: therapeutic diphenylcyclopropenone sensitization with weekly scalp DPC. Each CDR3 protein is one row after TCRdb ran MiXCR on the RACE reads. The top ten hold 14% of the sample, which has tens of thousands of distinct CDR3 sequences, about 9.2% seen once. The sample here was whole blood, taken in connection with sensitization to the hapten diphenylcyclopropenone (DPC). The receptor set was obtained from a woman aged 40 to 49 with alopecia areata. Some clones in this sample may be carry-over from other donors' samples.

This clonotype was detected ten times or more. The genes are TRBV5-6 and TRBJ2-5; maybe TRBD2 (6 bases). The CDR3 spans 16 residues. The germline gives CDR1 SGHDT, CDR2 YYEEEE. Trimming removed 3 bases at V and 2 bases at J, with 17 bases between. The CDR3 spells CASSWRRGVRQETQYF. The CDR3 nucleotides are TGTGCCAGCAGCTGGAGGCGCGGGGTTCGGCAAGAGACCCAGTACTTC.

This clonotype has only a few counts. J is TRBJ1-1 and V is TRBV18; D gene uncertain. The CDR3 has 14 amino acids. V was trimmed by 4 bases and J by 1 base, leaving 10 bases between them. The germline gives CDR1 KGHSH, CDR2 LQKENI. Written as DNA, the CDR3 is TGTGCCAGCTCACTAGACACTCGGAACACTGAAGCTTTCTTT. Translating gives CASSLDTRNTEAFF.

J is TRBJ1-6 and V is TRBV5-1; tentative D call: TRBD1 (5 bases). V lost 4 bases and J lost 6, with 17 bases in between. Germline V gene data show CDR1 as SGHRS and CDR2 as YFSETQ. CDR3 length equals 16 residues. This CDR3 reads CASSNGHLNRNSPLHF. The DNA of the CDR3 is TGCGCCAGCAGCAACGGACACCTCAACCGTAATTCACCCCTCCACTTT. Looking up the rest from reference TRBV5-1 and TRBJ1-6 gives the full variable domain: KAGVTQTPRYLIKTRGQQVTLSCSPISGHRSVSWYQQTPGQGLQFLFEYFSETQRNKGNFPGRFSGRQFSNSRSEMNVSTLELGDSALYLCASSNGHLNRNSPLHFGNGTRLTVT.

This clonotype was detected a few times. The J gene is TRBJ2-5, the V gene TRBV4-1, with 9 positions matching TRBD1. With V trimmed by 1 base and J by 2 bases, 5 bases remained unmatched. CDR1 MGHRA and CDR2 YSYEKL come from the germline V gene. The CDR3 is 16 residues long. CDR3 coding DNA: TGCGCCAGCAGCCAAGCCCCACAGGGGGCTCAAGAGACCCAGTACTTC. Residues: CASSQAPQGAQETQYF.

This clonotype was seen many times. The chain employs TRBV25-1 and TRBJ2-7; D unclear. V was trimmed by 2 bases and J by 3 bases, leaving 14 bases between them. CDR1 and CDR2 from the germline V gene are MGHDK and SYGVNS. The CDR3 totals 15 residues. The CDR3 DNA sequence: TGTGCCAGCAGTGAAACCACCAGACCGGGCTACGAGCAGTACTTC. This codes for CASSETTRPGYEQYF.

This clonotype has a handful of counts. CDR3 DNA sequence: TGCAGCTACCGGGACAGGTTTTACGAGCAGTACTTC. It specifies CSYRDRFYEQYF. The chain has TRBV29-1 and TRBJ2-7; 8 bases are shared with TRBD1. Germline loops: CDR1 SQVTM, CDR2 ANQGSEA. The length of the CDR3 is 12 residues. Losses at the gene ends were 8 bases for V and 4 bases for J; bases not matched to a gene: 7.

This clonotype was counted many times. V usage is TRBV7-2 and J usage is TRBJ1-3; the D gene is possibly TRBD1 (6 bases). This CDR3 is 15 amino acids long. Trimming stripped 3 bases from V and 2 bases from J, with 11 bases between. The germline V gene has CDR1 SGHTA and CDR2 FQGNSA. For the CDR3, the DNA is TGTGCCAGCAGCTTTTACGGGGGCACTGGAAACACCATATATTTT. This encodes CASSFYGGTGNTIYF. Combining the CDR3 with reference TRBV7-2 and TRBJ1-3 gives the whole variable domain GAGVSQSPSNKVTEKGKDVELRCDPISGHTALYWYRQSLGQGLEFLIYFQGNSAPDKSGLPSDRFSAERTGGSVSTLTIQRTQQEDSAVYLCASSFYGGTGNTIYFGEGSWLTVV.

The sample holds many counts of this clonotype. The chain recombines TRBV15 with TRBJ1-1; D unresolved. The CDR3 is made up of 15 amino acids. CDR1 is LNHNV and CDR2 is YYDKDF in the germline V gene (reference sequence). Trimming stripped 0 bases from V and 6 bases from J, with 14 bases between. The DNA for the CDR3 is TGTGCCACCAGCAGAGAGCGGCGGGGTCTCTCTGAAGCTTTCTTT. This translates into CATSRERRGLSEAFF. The full variable domain, its missing parts supplied by reference TRBV15 and TRBJ1-1, is DAMVIQNPRYQVTQFGKPVTLSCSQTLNHNVMYWYQQKSSQAPKLLFHYYDKDFNNEADTPDNFQSRRPNTSFCFLDIRSPGLGDTAMYLCATSRERRGLSEAFFGQGTRLTVV.

This clonotype was counted at least ten times. The chain joins TRBV11-3 to TRBJ2-2; 7 nucleotides match TRBD1. CDR1 and CDR2 from the germline V gene are SGHNT and YENEEA. V gave up 5 bases and J gave up 0 bases; unmatched junction bases: 6. The CDR3 spans 16 residues. The CDR3 spells CASSPQGTANTGELFF. Written as DNA, the CDR3 is TGTGCCAGCAGCCCCCAGGGGACAGCGAACACCGGGGAGCTGTTTTTT.

This clonotype was seen once. J is TRBJ2-3 and V is TRBV7-2; D gene uncertain. The CDR3 covers 14 residues. V lost 2 bases and J lost 2, with 8 bases in between. The germline V gene has CDR1 SGHTA and CDR2 FQGNSA. The CDR3 reads CASSLSSDTDTQYF. The CDR3 DNA is TGTGCCAGCAGCTTAAGCAGCGACACAGATACGCAGTATTTT.

To note about this clonotype: This may arise from a read error, as a much more abundant clone is one base away. The V gene is TRBV20-1, the J gene TRBJ1-1; D is unclear. CDR1 DFQATT and CDR2 SNEGSKA come from the germline V gene (reference sequence). The CDR3 runs 14 residues. The chain's CDR3 is CSARGQNMNTKAFF. The CDR3 DNA follows: TGCAGTGCTAGAGGACAAAACATGAACACTAAAGCTTTCTTT.